A single sample gave rise to the 23 T cell receptor beta chains below, sequenced in a study. TCRdb called the 5' RACE reads again in MiXCR, with one record for every CDR3 protein. Of over 30,000 distinct CDR3 sequences in the sample, approximately 25% were seen once. The sample consisted of naive CD4+ T cells sorted from a lymph node. Subset reported: naive CD4+ T cells, CD4+CD45RA+CD25-. Receptors originate from a female donor with breast cancer.

This clonotype was seen a few times. This rearrangement joins TRBV7-3 to TRBJ1-6; tentatively, D is TRBD1 (5 bases). V lost 3 bases, J lost 9 bases, and 15 bases lay in between. In germline, CDR1 is SGHTA, CDR2 FQGTGA. This CDR3 is built from 15 residues. In nucleotides, the CDR3 is TGTGCCAGCAGCTTGTCGGCCAGGGAGAGTTCACCCCTCCACTTT. Protein product: CASSLSARESSPLHF.

In its sample, this clonotype was seen many times. The genes are TRBV28 and TRBJ2-7; D perhaps matches TRBD2 (5 bases). V gave up 2 bases and J gave up 12 bases, with 11 bases separating them. The CDR3 consists of 11 residues. CDR1 and CDR2 (germline): MDHEN, SYDVKM. The CDR3 here is CASSLDRERYF. CDR3 DNA: TGTGCCAGCAGTTTAGATAGGGAGAGGTACTTC.

This clonotype was found many times. V is TRBV12-3 or TRBV12-4 and J is TRBJ2-5; 7 bases align to TRBD2. Unmatched junction bases numbered 7, after V lost 0 bases and J lost 9 bases. The CDR3 extends over 14 amino acids. CDR3 coding DNA: TGTGCCAGCAGTTTAGCGGGAGGGAGATGGGCCCAGTACTTC. It specifies CASSLAGGRWAQYF.

This rearrangement joins TRBV30 to TRBJ2-5, with D tentatively TRBD1 (5 bases). Germline V gene sequence: CDR1 GTSNPN, CDR2 SVGIG (reference sequence). CDR3 length: 12 residues. V lost 5 bases, J lost 4 bases, and 11 bases lay in between. The DNA of the CDR3 is TGTGCCTGGGCAGGGATCGGAGAGACCCAGTACTTC. Translating gives CAWAGIGETQYF.

This clonotype turned up a few times. The chain is built from TRBV10-3 and TRBJ2-7; D is undetermined. Germline V lookup: CDR1 ENHRY, CDR2 SYGVKD. V was shortened by 0 bases and J by 9 bases, with 9 bases between the two germline ends. The CDR3 has 12 residues. CDR3 in DNA: TGTGCCATCAGTGAGTCCGAGCGAGTGCAGTACTTC. Amino acid sequence: CAISESERVQYF.

This clonotype was seen repeatedly, ten times or more. V and J are TRBV12-3 or TRBV12-4 and TRBJ2-3; possible D gene TRBD2, 5 bases. This CDR3 is 16 amino acids long. The V gene lost 5 bases and the J gene lost 1 base, with 16 bases spanning the gap. CDR3 DNA sequence: TGTGCCAGCAGTCCTGGAGGACGAAGTGGCACAGATACGCAGTATTTT. Amino acids: CASSPGGRSGTDTQYF.

This clonotype is a singleton in its sample. The gene calls are TRBV18 and TRBJ2-3, with 7 positions matching TRBD2. The CDR3 consists of 17 residues. The trim removed 5 bases at V and 2 bases at J, leaving 13 bases unmatched. Germline CDR1 and CDR2: KGHSH and LQKENI. CDR3 bases: TGTGCCAGCTCAACGGTCGCCGCGAGCGGGACCACAGATACGCAGTATTTT. Its translation is CASSTVAASGTTDTQYF.

This clonotype was seen at least ten times. This chain joins TRBV6-1 and TRBJ1-6; no clear D. The CDR3 sequence is 16 residues long. Germline CDR1 reads MNHNS; CDR2 reads SASEGT. Deletions cut 0 bases from V and 0 bases from J, with 6 bases between. In DNA form, the CDR3 reads TGTGCCAGCAGTGAAGCTTACGGCTCCTATAATTCACCCCTCCACTTT. Translating gives CASSEAYGSYNSPLHF.

This chain connects TRBV4-3 to TRBJ2-2; D might be TRBD1 (6 bases). This CDR3 is 15 amino acids long. Germline V gives CDR1 LGHNA, CDR2 YSLEER. Trimming took off 3 bases at V and 5 bases at J, with 13 bases between the two ends. The CDR3 nucleotides read TGCGCCAGCAGCCACCGGGCCAGGGGAACCGGGGAGCTGTTTTTT. Translating it yields CASSHRARGTGELFF.

Concerning this clonotype itself: One end of the junction varies from germline; a read error may be responsible. The chain has TRBV4-3 and TRBJ1-4, with no clear D. Per germline, CDR1 LGHNA and CDR2 YSLEER. The CDR3 is 12 amino acids. In DNA form, the CDR3 reads TGCGCCAGCAGCCAAAGGCGGGAAAAACTGTTATTT. Encoded protein: CASSQRREKLLF.

The DNA for the CDR3 is TGCAGCGTTGAAGATTCCTTTCCACCCAAGGCTTTCTTT. This encodes CSVEDSFPPKAFF. This chain joins TRBV29-1 and TRBJ1-1, with D hard to call. V lost 0 bases, J lost 11 bases, and 16 bases lay in between. Germline CDR1 and CDR2: SQVTM and ANQGSEA. The CDR3 sequence is 13 residues long.

This sequence joins TRBV9 and TRBJ2-3; D gene unclear. Deletions cut 1 base from V and 0 bases from J, with 9 bases between. This CDR3 has 15 residues. CDR1 is SGDLS and CDR2 is YYNGEE in the germline V gene. CDR3 loop: CASSVTGGSTDTQYF. The DNA for the CDR3 is TGTGCCAGCAGCGTAACGGGTGGGAGCACAGATACGCAGTATTTT.

The chain combines TRBV7-9 with TRBJ2-4; the D gene is possibly TRBD2 (7 bases). CDR1 and CDR2 from the germline V gene are SEHNR and FQNEAQ (reference sequence). The CDR3 contains 17 residues. The germline V and J ends were trimmed by 5 bases and 6 bases, with 23 bases remaining between them. The CDR3, as DNA: TGTGCCAGCAGCCCCCCTCCAACAGTGAGGGGGGGAAACATTCAGTACTTC. It translates to CASSPPPTVRGGNIQYF.

This clonotype is judged medium-sized. The chain joins TRBV5-4 to TRBJ1-1, with a weak D call TRBD1 (5 bases). Germline assignment: CDR1 SGHNT and CDR2 YYREEE (reference sequence). The CDR3 totals 15 residues. Trimming removed 4 bases at V and 1 base at J, with 14 bases between. CDR3 residues: CASSPGIRQNTEAFF. In DNA, the CDR3 is TGTGCCAGCAGCCCAGGGATTCGCCAGAACACTGAAGCTTTCTTT.

This clonotype was counted at least ten times. V gene TRBV10-3 combines with J gene TRBJ1-6, with 7 bases aligning to TRBD1. The V gene's germline CDR1 is ENHRY and CDR2 SYGVKD. CDR3 length equals 17 residues. Unmatched junction bases numbered 10, after V lost 3 bases and J lost 5 bases. The CDR3 loop reads CAISEQGRMGHNSPLHF. The CDR3 DNA follows: TGTGCCATCAGTGAACAGGGGAGAATGGGACATAATTCACCCCTCCACTTT.

The J gene is TRBJ1-5, the V gene TRBV11-2; D perhaps matches TRBD1 (5 bases). Germline CDR1 SGHAT, CDR2 FQNNGV. Between the trimmed V and J ends, which lost 2 bases and 6 bases, there was a span of 14 bases. The CDR3 runs to 15 residues. CDR3 nucleotides: TGTGCCAGCAGCTTAAGGGGTGGGGTTTCTCAGCCCCAGCATTTT. Translated: CASSLRGGVSQPQHF.

This clonotype was detected a few times. This chain joins TRBV5-1 and TRBJ2-1; either TRBD1 or TRBD2 may supply D (7 bases each). Germline loops: CDR1 SGHRS, CDR2 YFSETQ. The CDR3 loop spans 18 amino acids. V lost 4 bases to trimming and J lost 6 bases, with 26 bases between them. The CDR3 loop reads CASSIIAASGGGPNEQFF. The DNA for the CDR3 is TGCGCCAGCAGCATAATTGCGGCTTCAGGGGGGGGTCCCAATGAGCAGTTCTTC. Supplemented by reference TRBV5-1 and TRBJ2-1, the full variable domain reads KAGVTQTPRYLIKTRGQQVTLSCSPISGHRSVSWYQQTPGQGLQFLFEYFSETQRNKGNFPGRFSGRQFSNSRSEMNVSTLELGDSALYLCASSIIAASGGGPNEQFFGPGTRLTVL.

This clonotype qualifies as medium-sized. This chain joins TRBV4-1 and TRBJ1-1; no definite D call. The CDR3 extends over 16 amino acids. Germline lookup yields CDR1 MGHRA and CDR2 YSYEKL. The ends were cut back, 0 bases at V and 8 bases at J, with 19 bases in the middle. CDR3 DNA sequence: TGCGCCAGCAGCCAAGATCTTGGAGAATCGTCTAGAGAAGCTTTCTTT. Amino acid sequence: CASSQDLGESSREAFF.

This clonotype showed up just a few times. This rearrangement joins TRBV12-3 or TRBV12-4 to TRBJ2-7; the D is unclear. The V end was cut by 6 bases, the J end by 0 bases, with 12 bases between. The CDR3 consists of 14 residues. CDR3 DNA: TGTGCCAGCAGGGTCTCGGCTGACTCCTACGAGCAGTACTTC. Protein sequence: CASRVSADSYEQYF.

This clonotype was counted many times. The J gene is TRBJ1-6, the V gene TRBV7-9; 9 positions agree with TRBD1. The CDR3 totals 15 residues. V lost 4 bases and J lost 10; bases outside the gene matches: 8. CDR1 and CDR2 (germline): SEHNR, FQNEAQ (reference sequence). As DNA, the CDR3 is TGTGCCAGCAGCTCAACCGGGACAGGGAGGTCACCCCTCCACTTT. Its translation: CASSSTGTGRSPLHF.

Concerning this clonotype: This may stem from a read error, because a much larger clone lies one nucleotide away. Lacking the conserved final phenylalanine or tryptophan, this CDR3 likely reflects a read error. The chain links TRBV12-3 or TRBV12-4 to TRBJ2-3; D not certain. The CDR3 covers 17 residues. Trimming removed 0 bases from V and 4 bases from J, with 17 bases in between. The CDR3 sequence is CASSLALRTAQADTQYS. For the CDR3, the DNA is TGTGCCAGCAGTTTAGCGCTAAGGACGGCCCAGGCAGATACGCAGTATTCT.

This clonotype turned up a few times. The J gene is TRBJ2-3, the V gene TRBV12-3 or TRBV12-4; D may be TRBD1 (6 bases). The germline V and J ends were trimmed by 5 bases and 2 bases, with 17 bases remaining between them. CDR3 length: 16 amino acids. The CDR3 loop reads CASSLRQVGLTDTQYF. CDR3 sequence (DNA): TGTGCCAGCAGTCTTAGACAGGTTGGACTCACAGATACGCAGTATTTT.

Points on this clonotype: A read error is possible here, since a much larger clone lies one base away. The rearrangement uses TRBV4-1 and TRBJ2-5; maybe TRBD2 (5 bases). Germline V gene lookup returns CDR1 MGHRA and CDR2 YSYEKL. The length of the CDR3 is 14 residues. In nucleotides, the CDR3 is TGCACCAGCAGCCCTTTTAGGGAGCAAGAGACCCAGTACTTC. This translates into CTSSPFREQETQYF.